This T cell receptor beta chain comes out of a study of human T cells and chemical hapten exposure (dated by TCRdb to about 2021). With regard to the full study: For sensitization, 2% DPC in acetone was applied to a 2 cm by 2 cm area of upper inner arm skin. Patch testing was done on the upper back using Finn chambers containing 0.01% DPC, and results were scored after 6 days according to International Contact Dermatitis Research Group standards. Blood for TCR sequencing was provided by twenty-nine alopecia patients at one to four time points (pre-sensitization, 2, 6 and 24 weeks). Blood was sampled from patients pre-sensitization (week 0) and at 2, 6 and about 24 weeks after DPC sensitization. The study tracked peripheral blood TCR repertoire changes in vivo during primary and secondary sensitization to the hapten diphenylcyclopropenone (DPC) in alopecia patients. Alopecia areata with under or over 50% scalp involvement, alopecia totalis and alopecia universalis were represented in the patient cohort, which was mostly female. Libraries were pooled for sequencing, and per-sample TCR yields varied mainly because of small differences in library volumes within the pool. Throughout the study period of around 25 weeks, patients also received therapeutic DPC doses to the scalp every week.

This clonotype was detected many times. Its antigen has not been determined. There are no base qualities to consult, and no much larger clone falls within one base. Results the study describes overall, beyond this receptor: Compared with pre-sensitization or healthy control sets, expanded TCRs formed significantly more large CDR3 similarity clusters, which is consistent with antigen-driven responses. DPC sensitization did not change the number of TCRs with a frequency above 1 in 1000, and there was no evidence of changes in global repertoire structure. Because all patients had alopecia, a presumed autoimmune disease, the immune response of the patients might differ from that of healthy individuals. Repeated subsampling changed both the strength of the expansion versus patch-test correlation and the threshold at which the correlation became significant. A positive correlation was found between the number of PT1 expanded TCRs and patch test score, with significance reached at thresholds 8, 16 and 32 but not 4.

The CDR3 covers 14 residues, taking in both the cysteine and the phenylalanine. The sequence is cut down to CDR3 DNA, 42 bases in frame from base 1. V is reduced by 0 bases and J by 6 bases, leaving a spacing of 8 bases between them. Via the germline V gene, CDR1 is KGHDR and CDR2 SFDVKD. Library creation used RACE. The sequencer listed for this sample is NextSeq 500. Library preparation attached unique molecular identifiers to individual cDNA molecules for quantitative, reproducible TCR counting. Both TCR alpha and TCR beta chains were sequenced from each blood RNA sample. In the authors' own workflow: Samples had a median of roughly 87,000 TCRs, with a range from about 23,224 to 690,600. V, J and CDR3 annotation of the TCR reads was carried out using the Decombinator software suite. For PS versus PT1 abundance plots, all samples were subsampled to the same number of TCRs (28,000). TCRs were defined as expanded if absent before sensitization and observed at least eight times at the 2-week time point. TCRdb reworked the public reads: Q25 trimming with fastp, MiXCR clone assembly, productive beta chains retained. Here each entry gathers all rows of one CDR3 protein and keeps the most common genes and DNA. The V and J calls were not made by the authors but by TCRdb's processing. The sample data list some 400,000 distinct CDR3 sequences, and about 4.8% of these were observed just once. The top ten clones comprise under 3% of the sample.

This sample's time point label indicates: patch test 1, 2 weeks after DPC sensitization. The sample's treatment or condition, from its label and the paper: therapeutic diphenylcyclopropenone sensitization with weekly scalp DPC. Blood at each patch-test visit was drawn before the patch test was applied. Patients were eligible if aged 18 to 70, diagnosed with alopecia and judged suitable for DPC therapy, and pregnant patients were excluded. Total RNA was extracted from unfractionated whole blood that had been collected in Tempus Blood RNA tubes. This TCR came from a woman aged 50 to 60 with alopecia areata. Some clones in this sample may be carry-over from other donors' samples. The chain couples TRBV24-1 to TRBJ1-5; no confident D gene assignment can be made. The material sequenced was whole blood, taken in connection with sensitization to the hapten diphenylcyclopropenone (DPC). The DNA sequence reads TGTGCCACCAGTGATTTGCGGACCGGTCAGCCCCAGCATTTT. This codes for CATSDLRTGQPQHF.